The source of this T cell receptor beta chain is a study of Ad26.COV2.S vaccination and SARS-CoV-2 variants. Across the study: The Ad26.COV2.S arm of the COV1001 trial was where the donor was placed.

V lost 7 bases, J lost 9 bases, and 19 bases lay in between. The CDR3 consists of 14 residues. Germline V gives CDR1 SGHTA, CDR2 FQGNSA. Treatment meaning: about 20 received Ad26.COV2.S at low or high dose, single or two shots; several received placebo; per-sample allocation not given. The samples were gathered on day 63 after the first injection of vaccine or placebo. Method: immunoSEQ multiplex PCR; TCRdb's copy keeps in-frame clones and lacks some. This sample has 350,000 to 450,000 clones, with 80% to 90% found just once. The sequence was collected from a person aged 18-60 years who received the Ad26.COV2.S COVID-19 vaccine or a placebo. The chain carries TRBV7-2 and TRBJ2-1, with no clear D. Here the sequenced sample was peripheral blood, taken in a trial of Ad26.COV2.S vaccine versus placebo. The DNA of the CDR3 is TGTGCCAGCACCGTAGGGCGAGACCAAGGTGAGCAGTTCTTC. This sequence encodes CASTVGRDQGEQFF.